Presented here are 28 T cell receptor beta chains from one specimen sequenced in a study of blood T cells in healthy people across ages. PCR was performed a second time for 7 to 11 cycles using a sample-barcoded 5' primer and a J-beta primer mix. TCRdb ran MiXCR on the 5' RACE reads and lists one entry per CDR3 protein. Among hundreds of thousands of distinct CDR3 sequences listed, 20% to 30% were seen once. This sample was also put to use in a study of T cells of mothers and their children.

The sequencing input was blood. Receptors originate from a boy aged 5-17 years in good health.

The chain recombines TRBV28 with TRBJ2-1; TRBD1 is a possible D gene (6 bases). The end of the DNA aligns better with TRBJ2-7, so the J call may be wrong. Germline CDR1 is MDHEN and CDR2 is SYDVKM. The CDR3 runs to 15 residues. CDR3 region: CASSDKTGHSYEQYF. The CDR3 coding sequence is TGTGCCAGCAGTGATAAGACAGGACACTCCTACGAGCAGTACTTC.

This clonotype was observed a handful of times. In nucleotides, the CDR3 is TGCGCCAGCAGCCAAGATTGGGCGGAATCCTACAATGAGCAGTTCTTC. Protein product: CASSQDWAESYNEQFF. J is TRBJ2-1 and V is TRBV4-1; D not certain. Trimming stripped 0 bases from V and 1 base from J, with 10 bases between. The germline CDR1 and CDR2 sequences are MGHRA and YSYEKL. The length of the CDR3 is 16 residues.

The CDR3 here is CAWSPFRRGYTF. The CDR3 region has the DNA TGTGCCTGGAGTCCCTTTCGCCGTGGCTACACCTTC. V gene TRBV30 combines with J gene TRBJ1-2; D call uncertain. The CDR3 totals 12 residues. With 2 bases removed from V and 7 bases from J, the gap between germline ends came to 11 bases. Germline-derived CDR1 and CDR2 are GTSNPN and SVGIG (reference sequence).

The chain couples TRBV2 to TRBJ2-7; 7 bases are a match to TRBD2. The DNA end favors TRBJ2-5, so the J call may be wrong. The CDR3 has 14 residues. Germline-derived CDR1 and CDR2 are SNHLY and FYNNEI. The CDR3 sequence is CASRRGGTQETQYF. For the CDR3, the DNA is TGTGCCAGCAGGCGCGGGGGAACCCAAGAGACCCAGTACTTC.

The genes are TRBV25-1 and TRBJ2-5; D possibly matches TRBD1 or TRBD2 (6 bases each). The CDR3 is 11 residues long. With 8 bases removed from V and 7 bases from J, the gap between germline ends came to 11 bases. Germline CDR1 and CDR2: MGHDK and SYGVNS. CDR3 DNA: TGTGCCAGCTGGGGGGCCTGGACCCAGTACTTC. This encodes CASWGAWTQYF. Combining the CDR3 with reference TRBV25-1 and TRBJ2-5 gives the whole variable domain EADIYQTPRYLVIGTGKKITLECSQTMGHDKMYWYQQDPGMELHLIHYSYGVNSTEKGDLSSESTVSRIRTEHFPLTLESARPSHTSQYLCASWGAWTQYFGPGTRLLVL.

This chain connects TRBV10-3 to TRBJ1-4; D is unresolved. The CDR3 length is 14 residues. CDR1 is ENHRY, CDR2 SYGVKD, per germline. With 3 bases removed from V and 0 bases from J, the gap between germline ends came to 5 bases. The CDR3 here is CAISDGTTNEKLFF. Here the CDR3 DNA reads TGTGCCATCAGTGACGGAACAACTAATGAAAAACTGTTTTTT.

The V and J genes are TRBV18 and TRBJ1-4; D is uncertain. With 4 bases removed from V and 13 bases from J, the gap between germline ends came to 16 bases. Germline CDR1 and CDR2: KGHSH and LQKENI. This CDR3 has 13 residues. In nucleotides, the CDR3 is TGTGCCAGCTCACGGCCCAATAAGGACGGACTGTTTTTT. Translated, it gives CASSRPNKDGLFF.

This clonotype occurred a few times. As DNA, the CDR3 is TGTGCCAGCAGCTCCGGGGCACCCTATGGCTACACCTTC. Encoded protein: CASSSGAPYGYTF. V usage is TRBV7-9 and J usage is TRBJ1-2; tentative D call: TRBD1 (5 bases). Trimming removed 4 bases at V and 4 bases at J, with 10 bases between. The CDR3 extends over 13 amino acids. Germline CDR1 reads SEHNR; CDR2 reads FQNEAQ (reference sequence).

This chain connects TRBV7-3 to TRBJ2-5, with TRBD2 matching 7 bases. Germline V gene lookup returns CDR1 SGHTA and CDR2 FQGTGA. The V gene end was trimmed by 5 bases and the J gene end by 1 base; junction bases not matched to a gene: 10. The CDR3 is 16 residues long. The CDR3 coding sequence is TGTGCCAGCAGCGTCTCGGGGGGACTAACCCAAGAGACCCAGTACTTC. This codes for CASSVSGGLTQETQYF.

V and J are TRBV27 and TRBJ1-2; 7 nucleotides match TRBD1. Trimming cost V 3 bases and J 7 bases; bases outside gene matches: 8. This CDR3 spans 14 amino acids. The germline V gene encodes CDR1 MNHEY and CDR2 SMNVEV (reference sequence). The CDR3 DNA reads TGTGCCAGCAGTTTGCATACAGGGGTTTTTGGCTACACCTTC. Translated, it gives CASSLHTGVFGYTF.

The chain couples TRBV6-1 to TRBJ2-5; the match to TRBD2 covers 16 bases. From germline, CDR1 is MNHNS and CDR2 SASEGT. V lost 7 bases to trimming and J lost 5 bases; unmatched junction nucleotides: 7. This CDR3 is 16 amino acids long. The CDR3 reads CASKGLAGGPLETQYF. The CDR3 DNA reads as TGTGCCAGCAAGGGACTAGCGGGGGGGCCGTTGGAGACCCAGTACTTC.

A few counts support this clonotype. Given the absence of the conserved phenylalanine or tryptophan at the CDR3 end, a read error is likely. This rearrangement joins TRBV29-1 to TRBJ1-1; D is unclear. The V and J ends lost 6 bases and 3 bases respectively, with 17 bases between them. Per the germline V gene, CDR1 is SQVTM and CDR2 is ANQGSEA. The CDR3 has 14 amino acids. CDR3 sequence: CSVVSKFRDTEAFS. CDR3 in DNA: TGCAGCGTAGTCTCCAAGTTTCGTGACACTGAAGCTTTCTCT.

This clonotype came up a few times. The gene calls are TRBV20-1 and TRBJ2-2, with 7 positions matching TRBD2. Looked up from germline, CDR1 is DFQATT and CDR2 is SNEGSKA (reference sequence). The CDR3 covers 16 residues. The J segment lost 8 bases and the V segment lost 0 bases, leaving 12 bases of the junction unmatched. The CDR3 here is CSARDFSSGLTGELFF. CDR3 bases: TGCAGTGCTAGAGATTTTTCTAGCGGCCTCACTGGGGAGCTGTTTTTT.

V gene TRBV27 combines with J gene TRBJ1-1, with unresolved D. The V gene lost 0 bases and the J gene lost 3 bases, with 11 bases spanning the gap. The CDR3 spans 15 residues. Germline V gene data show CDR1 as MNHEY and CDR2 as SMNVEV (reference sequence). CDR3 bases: TGTGCCAGCAGTTTATCCCGAATAGGAGACACTGAAGCTTTCTTT. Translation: CASSLSRIGDTEAFF.

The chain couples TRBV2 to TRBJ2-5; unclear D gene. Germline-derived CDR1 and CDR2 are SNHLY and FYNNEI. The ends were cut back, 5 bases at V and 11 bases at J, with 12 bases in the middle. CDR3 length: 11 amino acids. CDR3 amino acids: CASSTPAEQYF. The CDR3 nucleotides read TGTGCCAGCAGTACCCCGGCGGAGCAGTACTTC.

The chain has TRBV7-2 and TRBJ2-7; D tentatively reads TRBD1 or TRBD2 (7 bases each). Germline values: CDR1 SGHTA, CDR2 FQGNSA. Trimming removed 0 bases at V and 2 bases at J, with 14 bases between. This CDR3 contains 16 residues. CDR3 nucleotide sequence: TGTGCCAGCAGCTTAGCGGGAGGGGGCAAAGCCTACGAGCAGTACTTC. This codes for CASSLAGGGKAYEQYF.

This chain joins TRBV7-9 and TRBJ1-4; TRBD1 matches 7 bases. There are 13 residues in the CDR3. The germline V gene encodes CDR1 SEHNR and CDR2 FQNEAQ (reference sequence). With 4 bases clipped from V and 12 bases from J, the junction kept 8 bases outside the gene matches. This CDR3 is CASSSDREGELFF. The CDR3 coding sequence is TGTGCCAGCAGCTCCGACAGGGAAGGGGAACTGTTTTTT.

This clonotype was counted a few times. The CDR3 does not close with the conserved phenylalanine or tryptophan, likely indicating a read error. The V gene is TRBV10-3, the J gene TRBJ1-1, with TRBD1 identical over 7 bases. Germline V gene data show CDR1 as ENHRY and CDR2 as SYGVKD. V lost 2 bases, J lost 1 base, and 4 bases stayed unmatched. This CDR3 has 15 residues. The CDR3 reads CAISERQGRNTEAFL. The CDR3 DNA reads TGTGCCATCAGTGAGAGACAGGGACGGAACACTGAAGCTTTCCTT.

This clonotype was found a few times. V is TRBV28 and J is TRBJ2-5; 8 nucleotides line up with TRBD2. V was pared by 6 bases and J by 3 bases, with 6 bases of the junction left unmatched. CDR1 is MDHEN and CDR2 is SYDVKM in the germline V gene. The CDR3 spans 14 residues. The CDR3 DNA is TGTGCCAGCAGCCCGGGACTAGTCAAAGAGACCCAGTACTTC. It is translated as CASSPGLVKETQYF.

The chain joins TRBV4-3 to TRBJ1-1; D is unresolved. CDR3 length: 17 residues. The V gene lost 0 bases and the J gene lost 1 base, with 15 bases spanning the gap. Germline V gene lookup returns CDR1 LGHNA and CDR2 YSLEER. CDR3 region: CASSQDGRQIGNTEAFF. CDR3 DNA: TGCGCCAGCAGCCAAGACGGACGGCAAATAGGGAACACTGAAGCTTTCTTT.

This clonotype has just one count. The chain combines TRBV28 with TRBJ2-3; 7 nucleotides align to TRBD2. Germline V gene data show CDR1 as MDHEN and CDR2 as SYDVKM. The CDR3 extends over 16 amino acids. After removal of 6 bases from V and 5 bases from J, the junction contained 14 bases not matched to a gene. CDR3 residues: CASSPPEGAGVDTQYF. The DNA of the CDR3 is TGTGCCAGCAGCCCCCCCGAGGGCGCGGGAGTAGATACGCAGTATTTT.

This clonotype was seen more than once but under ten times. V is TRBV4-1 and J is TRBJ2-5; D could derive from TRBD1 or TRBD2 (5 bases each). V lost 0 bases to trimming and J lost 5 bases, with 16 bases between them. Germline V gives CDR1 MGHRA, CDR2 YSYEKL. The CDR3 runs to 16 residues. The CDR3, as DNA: TGCGCCAGCAGCCAAGAACGGTCAGGGAGAGTGGAGACCCAGTACTTC. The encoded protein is CASSQERSGRVETQYF.

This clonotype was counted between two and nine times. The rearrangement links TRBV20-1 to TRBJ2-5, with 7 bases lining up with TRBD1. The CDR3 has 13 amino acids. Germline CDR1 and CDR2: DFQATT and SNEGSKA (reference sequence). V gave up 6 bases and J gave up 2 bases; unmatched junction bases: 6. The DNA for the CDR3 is TGCAGTGCAGGGGGACAGCGACAAGAGACCCAGTACTTC. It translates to CSAGGQRQETQYF.

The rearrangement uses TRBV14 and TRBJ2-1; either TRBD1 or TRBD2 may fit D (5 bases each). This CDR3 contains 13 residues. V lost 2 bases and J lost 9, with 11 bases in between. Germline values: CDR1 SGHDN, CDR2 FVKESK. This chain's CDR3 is CASSQRGLGEQFF. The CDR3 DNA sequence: TGTGCCAGCAGCCAACGGGGCTTAGGTGAGCAGTTCTTC.

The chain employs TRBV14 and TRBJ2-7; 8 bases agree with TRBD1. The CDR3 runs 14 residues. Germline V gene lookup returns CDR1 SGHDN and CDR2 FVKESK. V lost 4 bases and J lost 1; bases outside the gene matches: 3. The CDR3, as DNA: TGTGCCAGCAGCCCGACAGGGGTATCCTACGAGCAGTACTTC. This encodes CASSPTGVSYEQYF.

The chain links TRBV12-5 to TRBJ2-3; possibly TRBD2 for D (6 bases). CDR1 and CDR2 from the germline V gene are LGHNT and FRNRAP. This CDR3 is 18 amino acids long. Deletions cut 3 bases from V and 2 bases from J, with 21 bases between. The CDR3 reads CASGFLTPRRGFTDTQYF. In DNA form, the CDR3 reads TGTGCTAGTGGTTTCCTAACCCCCCGGCGGGGTTTCACAGATACGCAGTATTTT. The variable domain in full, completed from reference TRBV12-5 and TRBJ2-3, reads DARVTQTPRHKVTEMGQEVTMRCQPILGHNTVFWYRQTMMQGLELLAYFRNRAPLDDSGMPKDRFSAEMPDATLATLKIQPSEPRDSAVYFCASGFLTPRRGFTDTQYFGPGTRLTVL.

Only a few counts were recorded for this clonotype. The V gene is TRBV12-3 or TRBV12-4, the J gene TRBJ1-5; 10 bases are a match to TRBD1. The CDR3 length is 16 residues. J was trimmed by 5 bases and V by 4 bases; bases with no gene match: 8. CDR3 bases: TGTGCCAGCAGTTCTCGAGGACAGGGGGGAGATCAGCCCCAGCATTTT. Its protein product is CASSSRGQGGDQPQHF.

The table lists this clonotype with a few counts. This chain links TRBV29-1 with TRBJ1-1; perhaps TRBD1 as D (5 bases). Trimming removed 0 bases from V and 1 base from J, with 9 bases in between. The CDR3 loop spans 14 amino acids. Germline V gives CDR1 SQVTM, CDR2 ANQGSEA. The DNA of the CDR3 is TGCAGCGTTGAAGAAAGGAGGGGGAACACTGAAGCTTTCTTT. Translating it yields CSVEERRGNTEAFF.